The rows below give T cell receptor beta chains drawn from one sample of a study of response to subunit inactivated influenza vaccine. TCRdb ran MiXCR on the RT-PCR reads and lists one entry per CDR3 protein. The sample has 500,000 to 650,000 distinct CDR3 sequences; roughly 8.2% are singletons. The sample consisted of PBMCs from blood, taken roughly 24 months after vaccination. The receptors were gathered from a man in his fifties or sixties who received an inactivated influenza vaccine. Both conserved end residues are part of each CDR3. The D gene is left open where the match is weak. Size tells how often a clone was seen (once, few, many) or the class of an expanded clone, and some rows leave it out.

clone size	D gene	V gene	J gene	CDR3 DNA	CDR3 protein
many	TRBD1	TRBV28	TRBJ2-7	TGTGCCAGCGGCGAGACAGGGGCCTACGAGCAGTACTTC	CASGETGAYEQYF
few	TRBD1	TRBV6-5	TRBJ2-7	TGTGCCAGCAGTACGCGACAGGGCCACGAGCAGTACTTC	CASSTRQGHEQYF
many	.	TRBV5-5	TRBJ2-7	TGTGCCAGCAGCTTTAGCAGAGGCCGGGGCGGCGAGCAGTACTTC	CASSFSRGRGGEQYF
.	.	TRBV9	TRBJ1-2	TGTGCCAGCAGCGTAGGACAGGCCTATGGCTACACCTTC	CASSVGQAYGYTF
many	TRBD1	TRBV5-5	TRBJ1-5	TGTGCCAGCAGCTTTTCCGGGACAGGGACAAATCAGCCCCAGCATTTT	CASSFSGTGTNQPQHF
once	.	TRBV7-6	TRBJ2-1	TGTGCCAGCAGCCCCTATACAGGGACTGGAGATAATGAGCAGTTCTTC	CASSPYTGTGDNEQFF
many	.	TRBV20-1	TRBJ1-1	TGCAGTGCTAGAGCTCCCAGGGTCGGAACTGAAGCTTTCTTT	CSARAPRVGTEAFF
many	TRBD2	TRBV29-1	TRBJ2-3	TGCAGCGCCGGGACTAGCGGGACAGATACGCAGTATTTT	CSAGTSGTDTQYF
few	TRBD2	TRBV11-2	TRBJ2-7	TGTGCCAGCCGCAAGAGCGGGGGGCTCTCCTACGAGCAGTACTTC	CASRKSGGLSYEQYF
.	TRBD1	TRBV6-2/TRBV6-3	TRBJ2-7	TGTGCCAGCAGTTACTCTTCAGGGGGCTCCTACGAGCAGTACTTC	CASSYSSGGSYEQYF
.	.	TRBV7-9	TRBJ2-1	TGTGCCAGCAGCTTAGAGTTTTCGGGACATGAGCAGTTCTTC	CASSLEFSGHEQFF
once	TRBD2	TRBV7-2	TRBJ2-3	TGTGCCAGCAGCTTAGCGCTTTCGACTAGCGGGATCACAGATACGCAGTATTTT	CASSLALSTSGITDTQYF
.	TRBD1	TRBV11-2	TRBJ1-1	TGTACCAGCAGCACCGACAGGGGTACTGAAGCTTTCTTT	CTSSTDRGTEAFF
few	.	TRBV9	TRBJ1-6	TGTGCCAGCAGGGGGGTTAATAATTCACCCCTCCACTTT	CASRGVNNSPLHF
few	.	TRBV15	TRBJ2-5	TGTGCCACCAGCAGAGATTCGAGACCCACTCAAGAGACCCAGTACTTC	CATSRDSRPTQETQYF
.	.	TRBV20-1	TRBJ2-2	TGCAGTGCTAGAGATACAGCGAACACCGGGGAGCTGTTTTTT	CSARDTANTGELFF
.	.	TRBV19	TRBJ2-3	TGTGCCAGTAACCAACCCCTAGCGAGCGCTTCGGATACGCAGTATTTT	CASNQPLASASDTQYF
.	.	TRBV5-1	TRBJ1-1	TGCGCCAGCAGCTTAACCTTTCTGAACACTGAAGCTTTCTTT	CASSLTFLNTEAFF
few	TRBD2	TRBV27	TRBJ2-5	TGTGCCAGCAGTTTATCGGATCCGCGGGAGGGCCTTAGGGAGACCCAGTACTTC	CASSLSDPREGLRETQYF
.	.	TRBV4-3	TRBJ2-4	TGCGCCAGCAGCCAAGTAAACGGATTAGCCAAAAACATTCAGTACTTC	CASSQVNGLAKNIQYF
.	TRBD1	TRBV12-3/TRBV12-4	TRBJ2-5	TGTGCCAGCAGTGTAGGACAGGGGGCTTCCCAAGAGACCCAGTACTTC	CASSVGQGASQETQYF
.	TRBD2	TRBV15	TRBJ2-1	TGTGCCACCAGCAGACGAACAGGGGATAGCGGGAGCTCCTACAATGAGCAGTTCTTC	CATSRRTGDSGSSYNEQFF
.	.	TRBV6-5	TRBJ2-2	TGTGCCAGCAGTTACTGGCCAGGGACAAGCACGGGGGAGCTGTTTTTT	CASSYWPGTSTGELFF
.	.	TRBV27	TRBJ2-1	TGTGCCAGCAGTCCCGGGGTAGGCGCCAGTGAGCAGTTCTTC	CASSPGVGASEQFF
.	.	TRBV6-2/TRBV6-3	TRBJ2-7	TGTGCCAGCAGTTCCCCACGCGAGCAGTACTTC	CASSSPREQYF
few	TRBD1	TRBV10-3	TRBJ2-2	TGTGCCATCAATACAGGGGTAACCGGGGAGCTGTTTTTT	CAINTGVTGELFF
few	.	TRBV12-3/TRBV12-4	TRBJ1-5	TGTGCCAGCAGTTTGGAGGGGAGAGGAAGCAATCAGCCCCAGCATTTT	CASSLEGRGSNQPQHF
.	TRBD1	TRBV10-3	TRBJ2-7	TGTGCCATCTTAACAGGGGACTCCTACGAGCAGTACTTC	CAILTGDSYEQYF
few	.	TRBV20-1	TRBJ2-7	TGCAGTGCCCCCCGGACAGTGGGTTACGAGCAGTACTTC	CSAPRTVGYEQYF
few	TRBD2	TRBV7-7	TRBJ2-2	TGTGCTAGCAGCTCGTTCGAGCGGGGGAGGTACACCGGGGAGCTGTTTTTT	CASSSFERGRYTGELFF
.	TRBD1	TRBV7-8	TRBJ2-3	TGTGCCAGCAGTGGGACAGGGCGCATGTCTAGCACAGATACGCAGTATTTT	CASSGTGRMSSTDTQYF
few	TRBD1	TRBV4-2	TRBJ1-2	TGTGCCAGCAGCCATGCCGGGACAGGACCATTTCCGATCTATGGCTACACCTTC	CASSHAGTGPFPIYGYTF
.	.	TRBV7-2	TRBJ1-2	TGTGCCAGCAGCTTAGGGCCAGGCCGAGCTAACTATGGCTACACCTTC	CASSLGPGRANYGYTF
many	.	TRBV6-5	TRBJ2-1	TGTGCCAGCAGTTACTCGATCCCCGGGGGCCGAACCTACAATGAGCAGTTCTTC	CASSYSIPGGRTYNEQFF
.	.	TRBV14	TRBJ1-1	TGTGCCAGCTCTTTTCTACAGGAGTGGGACACTGAAGCTTTCTTT	CASSFLQEWDTEAFF
many	.	TRBV6-2/TRBV6-3	TRBJ2-5	TGTGCCAGCAGTTACAACCCCAAGGGGACGGGCTCTCGAGAGACCCAGTACTTC	CASSYNPKGTGSRETQYF
.	.	TRBV7-2	TRBJ1-2	TGTGCCAGCATCCTATGGAAAGGGGGGCACTATGGCTACACCTTC	CASILWKGGHYGYTF
few	.	TRBV27	TRBJ2-3	TGTGCCAGCAGTCCGATATCGGGACTTCGCACAGATACGCAGTATTTT	CASSPISGLRTDTQYF
few	.	TRBV28	TRBJ1-2	TGTGCCAGCAGTCCCCAGGGTGTTGGCTACACCTTC	CASSPQGVGYTF
.	.	TRBV7-8	TRBJ2-3	TGTGCCAGCAGCTTAGAACTTGCTGCGGGCGGAGATACGCAGTATTTT	CASSLELAAGGDTQYF
few	.	TRBV18	TRBJ2-7	TGTGCCAGCTCACCACCCCAGGGTCTGAAGGAGCAGTACTTC	CASSPPQGLKEQYF
.	TRBD1	TRBV7-9	TRBJ2-7	TGTGCCAGCCGCACAGGGGGTCGACACGAGCAGTACTTC	CASRTGGRHEQYF
few	.	TRBV20-1	TRBJ2-7	TGCAGTGCTAGAGCTAGCTTTCGGTGGGGTAAAGACGAGCAGTACTTC	CSARASFRWGKDEQYF
.	.	TRBV2	TRBJ2-3	TGTGCCAGCAGTGTTGCCCCGAAAGATACGCAGTATTTT	CASSVAPKDTQYF
many	TRBD2	TRBV11-3	TRBJ2-3	TGTGCCAGCAGCTTAATGGGGACTAGCGGGGGGGCAACAGATACGCAGTATTTT	CASSLMGTSGGATDTQYF
few	TRBD1	TRBV29-1	TRBJ1-1	TGCAGCTACGGACAGGGGGCGACCACTGAAGCTTTCTTT	CSYGQGATTEAFF
.	.	TRBV29-1	TRBJ1-1	TGCAGCGCCCGGGCAAGGTGGAACACTGAAGCTTTCTTT	CSARARWNTEAFF
.	TRBD1	TRBV7-8	TRBJ1-2	TGTGCCAGCAGCTTAACGCGGGACAGCTATGGCTACACCTTC	CASSLTRDSYGYTF
few	TRBD1	TRBV18	TRBJ1-2	TGTGCCAGCTCACCGAGTTTTCCGGGACAGAGCAACTATGGCTACACCTTC	CASSPSFPGQSNYGYTF
few	.	TRBV30	TRBJ2-3	TGTGCCTGGAGTTCTGGCCTTAGCACAGATACGCAGTATTTT	CAWSSGLSTDTQYF
many	.	TRBV5-1	TRBJ1-5	TGCGCCAGCAGACCAGGGGCCTCAAGCAATCAGCCCCAGCATTTT	CASRPGASSNQPQHF
few	.	TRBV6-2/TRBV6-3	TRBJ2-1	TGTGCCAGCAGCCTCGGACTACAGAAGCCTAGAGGACACAATGAGCAGTTCTTC	CASSLGLQKPRGHNEQFF
.	.	TRBV4-3	TRBJ2-1	TGCGCCAGCAGCTACGGGCTAGCGACCTACAATGAGCAGTTCTTC	CASSYGLATYNEQFF
few	TRBD2	TRBV7-9	TRBJ2-1	TGTGCCTTTGTCGCTAGCGGGGAAGTTTACAATGAGCAGTTCTTC	CAFVASGEVYNEQFF
many	.	TRBV20-1	TRBJ2-1	TGCAGTGCTATTGGCCCCCTGAACAATGAGCAGTTCTTC	CSAIGPLNNEQFF
many	TRBD2	TRBV4-2	TRBJ2-3	TGTGCCAGCAGCATGAGCGGGGGGTATACAGATACGCAGTATTTT	CASSMSGGYTDTQYF
.	.	TRBV6-2/TRBV6-3	TRBJ2-3	TGTGCCAGCGGCGACGCGAAAAGCACAGATACGCAGTATTTT	CASGDAKSTDTQYF
few	.	TRBV9	TRBJ1-2	TGTGCCAGCAGCGCCAGCCGAGGGGGGGTCTATGGCTACACCTTC	CASSASRGGVYGYTF
once	TRBD2	TRBV29-1	TRBJ2-1	TGCAGCGTCGAAAGCGGGAGGATGTATGAGCAGTTCTTC	CSVESGRMYEQFF